The 26 T cell receptor beta chains below all came from one sample that was sequenced in a study of OX40 agonist ivuxolimab in advanced cancers. Profiling relied on immunoSEQ multiplex PCR, and the TCRdb table lists in-frame clones only, not all of them. Of 11,000 to 15,000 clones listed, roughly 92% were seen once; the top ten hold about 20%. Sequenced material: CD4+ or CD8+ T cells sorted from blood, taken in a trial of the OX40 agonist ivuxolimab. The source of these receptors is an adult with an advanced solid tumor such as melanoma, head and neck, liver or kidney cancer.

The chain is built from TRBV29-1 and TRBJ2-7; TRBD2 matches 8 bases. This CDR3 region has 13 residues. V trimming: 4 bases; J trimming: 4 bases; junction bases outside the gene matches: 6. Germline lookup yields CDR1 SQVTM and CDR2 ANQGSEA. The CDR3 reads CSVGTSQGYEQYF. In DNA, the CDR3 is TGCAGCGTTGGGACTAGCCAAGGTTACGAGCAGTACTTC.

The chain couples TRBV5-6 to TRBJ1-2, with TRBD1 as a possible D gene (6 bases). The V end was cut by 0 bases, the J end by 5 bases, with 20 bases between. The CDR3 loop spans 17 amino acids. The germline V gene encodes CDR1 SGHDT and CDR2 YYEEEE. In nucleotides, the CDR3 is TGTGCCAGCAGCTTGGCCAACTCGGGGGGGCCGTCATATGGCTACACCTTC. It translates to CASSLANSGGPSYGYTF.

This clone was observed once. The gene calls are TRBV6-1 and TRBJ1-1; the match to TRBD1 covers 7 bases. With V trimmed by 6 bases and J by 4 bases, 11 bases remained unmatched. The CDR3 is made up of 15 amino acids. The germline CDR1 and CDR2 sequences are MNHNS and SASEGT. CDR3 sequence reads: CASSGVPGGGTEAFF. The CDR3 nucleotides are TGTGCCAGCAGCGGGGTGCCAGGGGGAGGCACTGAAGCTTTCTTT.

V usage is TRBV7-9 and J usage is TRBJ1-1; D not resolved. The V gene lost 0 bases and the J gene lost 8 bases, with 7 bases spanning the gap. This CDR3 contains 12 residues. Germline V gene lookup returns CDR1 SEHNR and CDR2 FQNEAQ (reference sequence). CDR3 sequence reads: CASSLAGREAFF. The CDR3 DNA reads TGTGCCAGCAGCTTAGCAGGGCGGGAAGCTTTCTTT.

The rearrangement links TRBV30 to TRBJ2-1; D might be TRBD2 (5 bases). CDR3 size: 13 residues. Trimming left V 0 bases short and J 9 bases short, with 12 bases between. Looked up from germline, CDR1 is GTSNPN and CDR2 is SVGIG (reference sequence). For the CDR3, the DNA is TGTGCCTGGAGTGTACACAAAGCGGTTGAGCAGTTCTTC. This sequence encodes CAWSVHKAVEQFF.

V gene TRBV9 combines with J gene TRBJ2-3; 11 bases agree with TRBD2. Germline values: CDR1 SGDLS, CDR2 YYNGEE. With V trimmed by 3 bases and J by 2 bases, 8 bases remained unmatched. The CDR3 consists of 17 residues. This chain's CDR3 is CASSAGLADPSTDTQYF. Here the CDR3 DNA reads TGTGCCAGCAGCGCGGGACTAGCGGACCCATCCACAGATACGCAGTATTTT. Full variable domain (missing parts from reference TRBV9 and TRBJ2-3): DSGVTQTPKHLITATGQRVTLRCSPRSGDLSVYWYQQSLDQGLQFLIQYYNGEERAKGNILERFSAQQFPDLHSELNLSSLELGDSALYFCASSAGLADPSTDTQYFGPGTRLTVL.

This sequence joins TRBV19 and TRBJ1-5; D might be TRBD1 (6 bases). The CDR3 covers 12 residues. Trimming left V 6 bases short and J 5 bases short, with 8 bases between. Germline loops: CDR1 LNHDA, CDR2 SQIVND (reference sequence). CDR3 amino acids: CASRQGYQPQHF. In DNA form, the CDR3 reads TGTGCCAGTAGGCAGGGGTATCAGCCCCAGCATTTT.

The rearrangement joins TRBV28 to TRBJ2-5, with a possible D match to TRBD1 (5 bases). The CDR3 spans 13 residues. Per the germline V gene, CDR1 is MDHEN and CDR2 is SYDVKM. Deletions cut 3 bases from V and 2 bases from J, with 7 bases between. The CDR3 spells CASSLTAQETQYF. The CDR3 nucleotides read TGTGCCAGCAGTTTGACAGCACAAGAGACCCAGTACTTC. Full variable domain (outside the CDR3, taken from reference TRBV28 and TRBJ2-5): DVKVTQSSRYLVKRTGEKVFLECVQDMDHENMFWYRQDPGLGLRLIYFSYDVKMKEKGDIPEGYSVSREKKERFSLILESASTNQTSMYLCASSLTAQETQYFGPGTRLLVL.

This rearrangement joins TRBV28 to TRBJ1-3, with a possible D match to TRBD1 (6 bases). The ends were cut back, 4 bases at V and 4 bases at J, with 14 bases in the middle. This CDR3 is 15 amino acids long. The V gene's germline CDR1 is MDHEN and CDR2 SYDVKM. The CDR3 coding sequence is TGTGCCAGCAGTTCCCCGGGAGGGACAGGAAACACCATATATTTT. Translation gives CASSSPGGTGNTIYF.

The chain carries TRBV7-9 and TRBJ2-5; 14 bases are a match to TRBD2. V lost 7 bases to trimming and J lost 5 bases; unmatched junction nucleotides: 12. This CDR3 is 17 amino acids long. Per germline, CDR1 SEHNR and CDR2 FQNEAQ (reference sequence). The CDR3 is CASIGLAGGLFQETQYF. In nucleotides, the CDR3 is TGTGCCAGCATCGGACTAGCGGGGGGTCTGTTTCAGGAGACCCAGTACTTC. Based on the CDR3 plus reference TRBV7-9 and TRBJ2-5, the full variable domain is DTGVSQNPRHKITKRGQNVTFRCDPISEHNRLYWYRQTLGQGPEFLTYFQNEAQLEKSRLLSDRFSAERPKGSFSTLEIQRTEQGDSAMYLCASIGLAGGLFQETQYFGPGTRLLVL.

This chain connects TRBV4-1 to TRBJ1-1; D is unclear. Germline values: CDR1 MGHRA, CDR2 YSYEKL. The CDR3 spans 16 residues. V dropped 1 base and J dropped 4 bases, with 16 bases sitting between them. CDR3 coding DNA: TGCGCCAGCAGCCAAGGGGATTCGGGGTTTGGCACTGAAGCTTTCTTT. Its protein is CASSQGDSGFGTEAFF.

The rearrangement links TRBV4-3 to TRBJ1-4, with 10 nucleotides matching TRBD1. The CDR3 runs 19 residues. Germline values: CDR1 LGHNA, CDR2 YSLEER. Trimming cost V 0 bases and J 0 bases; bases outside gene matches: 7. CDR3 DNA: TGCGCCAGCAGCCAAGACGACGGGACAGGGGACACAACTAATGAAAAACTGTTTTTT. Translated: CASSQDDGTGDTTNEKLFF.

The CDR3 sequence is CATERGNTEAFF. The CDR3 DNA sequence: TGTGCCACCGAACGGGGGAACACTGAAGCTTTCTTT. The chain is built from TRBV7-9 and TRBJ1-1; D remains ambiguous. V was shortened by 10 bases and J by 1 base, with 10 bases between the two germline ends. Germline V CDR1 and CDR2: SEHNR, FQNEAQ (reference sequence). The CDR3 covers 12 residues.

The chain employs TRBV6-1 and TRBJ1-5; D is perhaps TRBD1 (5 bases). Per germline, CDR1 MNHNS and CDR2 SASEGT. This CDR3 has 14 residues. Trimming pared 5 bases from V and 2 bases from J, leaving 10 bases between. CDR3 amino acids: CASSPRVGNQPQHF. The CDR3 DNA reads as TGTGCCAGCAGTCCCAGGGTCGGCAATCAGCCCCAGCATTTT.

The V call is TRBV6-6, the J call TRBJ2-1, with TRBD2 identical over 9 bases. CDR1 is MNHNY and CDR2 is SVGAGI in the germline V gene (reference sequence). V shed 6 bases and J 9 bases; nucleotides not matched to a gene: 12. This CDR3 comprises 15 residues. CDR3 residues: CASSPGSGRFSEQFF. CDR3 DNA sequence: TGTGCCAGCAGCCCAGGGAGCGGGAGGTTTAGTGAGCAGTTCTTC.

This chain uses TRBV6-5 with TRBJ2-5; D is ambiguous. The CDR3 has 12 amino acids. The V end was cut by 6 bases, the J end by 2 bases, with 7 bases between. The germline V gene has CDR1 MNHEY and CDR2 SVGAGI. CDR3 nucleotide sequence: TGTGCCAGCAGGACAACACAAGAGACCCAGTACTTC. Protein sequence: CASRTTQETQYF.

The genes are TRBV9 and TRBJ2-2; 9 positions match TRBD2. V dropped 0 bases and J dropped 5; count of bases not matched to a gene: 2. CDR1 is SGDLS, CDR2 YYNGEE, per germline. CDR3 length equals 15 residues. CDR3 DNA: TGTGCCAGCAGCGTAGGTCTAGCGGGAACCGGGGAGCTGTTTTTT. This gives the protein CASSVGLAGTGELFF.

This clone was detected once. This chain joins TRBV4-3 and TRBJ2-7; 9 nucleotides align to TRBD1. The V gene end was trimmed by 0 bases and the J gene end by 4 bases; junction bases not matched to a gene: 10. The CDR3 extends over 17 amino acids. CDR1 and CDR2 (germline): LGHNA, YSLEER. DNA of the CDR3: TGCGCCAGCAGCCAAGATCCCCCGGGACAGGGTATGTACGAGCAGTACTTC. Encoded protein: CASSQDPPGQGMYEQYF.

The rearrangement joins TRBV19 to TRBJ1-1; D is uncertain. This CDR3 spans 14 amino acids. CDR1 is LNHDA and CDR2 is SQIVND in the germline V gene (reference sequence). V shed 5 bases and J shed 0 bases, with 10 bases lying between them. The CDR3 loop is CASSDYTLNTEAFF. The CDR3 nucleotides are TGTGCCAGTAGTGACTACACATTGAACACTGAAGCTTTCTTT. The full variable domain, rest sourced from reference TRBV19 and TRBJ1-1, is DGGITQSPKYLFRKEGQNVTLSCEQNLNHDAMYWYRQDPGQGLRLIYYSQIVNDFQKGDIAEGYSVSREKKESFPLTVTSAQKNPTAFYLCASSDYTLNTEAFFGQGTRLTVV.

The chain recombines TRBV7-8 with TRBJ1-4, with 8 bases that match TRBD1. This CDR3 is built from 20 residues. J lost 0 bases, V lost 3 bases, and 15 bases had no gene match. The germline gives CDR1 SGHVS, CDR2 FQNEAQ. CDR3 in DNA: TGTGCCAGCAGCTTGGGGCCCCTGACAGGGGCGGATACAACTAATGAAAAACTGTTTTTT. Protein product: CASSLGPLTGADTTNEKLFF.

V and J are TRBV6-1 and TRBJ1-1; weak D call: TRBD1 (5 bases). This CDR3 has 14 amino acids. With 1 base removed from V and 3 bases from J, the gap between germline ends came to 9 bases. The germline V gene has CDR1 MNHNS and CDR2 SASEGT. The CDR3 coding sequence is TGTGCCAGCAGTGAAGTGGGGGAGGACACTGAAGCTTTCTTT. Translated: CASSEVGEDTEAFF.

J is TRBJ2-3 and V is TRBV7-9; D remains unclear. Trimming cost V 5 bases and J 2 bases, with 14 bases left between them. The CDR3 runs to 15 residues. The germline CDR1 and CDR2 sequences are SEHNR and FQNEAQ (reference sequence). The DNA of the CDR3 is TGTGCCAGCAGCCCGCCCGGCCATACCACAGATACGCAGTATTTT. It yields the protein CASSPPGHTTDTQYF.

The chain employs TRBV2 and TRBJ2-1; 12 positions match TRBD1. CDR3 length: 15 residues. V lost 9 bases, J lost 9 bases, and 12 bases stayed unmatched. Germline V gives CDR1 SNHLY, CDR2 FYNNEI. This CDR3 is CARIPRDRGPGEQFF. The CDR3 region has the DNA TGTGCCAGAATCCCCCGGGACAGGGGGCCGGGTGAGCAGTTCTTC.

The chain links TRBV4-3 to TRBJ2-3, with TRBD2 matching 7 bases. The CDR3 has 16 residues. From germline, CDR1 is LGHNA and CDR2 YSLEER. The J segment lost 6 bases and the V segment lost 0 bases, leaving 9 bases of the junction unmatched. The CDR3 reads CASSQDPAGATDTQYF. The CDR3 coding sequence is TGCGCCAGCAGCCAAGACCCGGCGGGAGCCACCGATACGCAGTATTTT.

Only one count was recorded for this clone. The rearrangement links TRBV10-2 to TRBJ2-5; 8 bases match TRBD1. V shed 0 bases and J 5 bases; nucleotides not matched to a gene: 5. The V gene's germline CDR1 is WSHSY and CDR2 SAAADI. CDR3 size: 15 residues. The DNA for the CDR3 is TGCGCCAGCAGTGAGTCCAGGGGGCTAATGGAGACCCAGTACTTC. Translated: CASSESRGLMETQYF.

The gene calls are TRBV9 and TRBJ2-6; 10 bases align to TRBD2. V lost 0 bases and J lost 4; bases outside the gene matches: 7. This CDR3 is built from 18 residues. Germline V gene data show CDR1 as SGDLS and CDR2 as YYNGEE. CDR3 sequence (DNA): TGTGCCAGCAGCGTAGCTTATAGCGGGAGGTCCGGGGCCAACGTCCTGACTTTC. Protein: CASSVAYSGRSGANVLTF.